This entry concerns a single TCR beta chain. The data were obtained in a study of CD8+ T cells in alopecia areata. This CDR3 is 16 amino acids long. The V end was cut by 3 bases, the J end by 4 bases, with 18 bases between. Per germline, CDR1 SEHNR and CDR2 FQNEAQ (reference sequence). cDNA serving as the sequencing template came from extracted, reverse transcribed RNA. Data came from immunoSEQ multiplex PCR; TCRdb stores just in-frame clones and leaves some out. The table lists 85,000 to 110,000 clones, approximately 60% of them singletons. This chain joins TRBV7-9 and TRBJ2-5; D remains unclear. The source of this sequence is a human donor in good health. Sequences were obtained from CD4+ T cells sorted from blood. DNA of the CDR3: TGTGCCAGCAGCTTTTCTTCAGGCCTGGGCGGAGAGACCCAGTACTTC. It encodes CASSFSSGLGGETQYF.